The 3 T cell receptor beta chains below were found in one sample sequenced in a study of cytomegalovirus exposure and HLA in healthy donors. Use of 60 Vbeta and 13 Jbeta primers characterized the PCR. The repertoire was sequenced with immunoSEQ multiplex PCR; TCRdb's copy has only in-frame clones and lacks some. In the table there are around 150,000 clones, approximately 79% of which are singletons. Sequencing input: PBMCs. The receptors stem from a woman aged 45-65 years in good health and CMV-seropositive.

V usage is TRBV30 and J usage is TRBJ1-2; 7 bases match TRBD1. The CDR3 extends over 13 amino acids. The V and J ends lost 0 bases and 8 bases, in that order; junction bases with no gene match: 6. Germline CDR1 and CDR2: GTSNPN and SVGIG (reference sequence). As DNA, the CDR3 is TGTGCCTGGAGTGTAAAGGGGGCGGCGGGCTACACCTTC. It encodes CAWSVKGAAGYTF.

The chain joins TRBV6-5 to TRBJ1-5; D gene unclear. The V and J ends lost 5 bases and 3 bases respectively, with 11 bases between them. CDR1 is MNHEY and CDR2 is SVGAGI in the germline V gene. This CDR3 has 14 residues. CDR3 protein: CASSPTRFNQPQHF. For the CDR3, the DNA is TGTGCCAGCAGTCCTACCCGGTTCAATCAGCCCCAGCATTTT.

This clone was counted a single time. V usage is TRBV6-6 and J usage is TRBJ1-1, with TRBD1 identical over 11 bases. The CDR3 runs 15 residues. The V and J ends lost 6 bases and 7 bases, in that order; junction bases with no gene match: 10. CDR1 and CDR2 (germline): MNHNY, SVGAGI (reference sequence). The CDR3 region has the DNA TGTGCCAGCAGGGGCAGTACCGGGACAGGGGGTGAAGCTTTCTTT. This sequence encodes CASRGSTGTGGEAFF.